The 31 T cell receptor beta chains below were found in one sample sequenced in a study of blood T cell repertoires in COVID-19. Some clones are missing from TCRdb's copy, which holds only in-frame ones; the method was immunoSEQ multiplex PCR. The sample contains about 170,000 clones, 82% of which appear only once. Sequenced material: peripheral blood. The receptors originated from a woman in her 70s with acute or convalescent COVID-19.

The chain is built from TRBV10-2 and TRBJ2-2; 8 bases agree with TRBD1. Germline CDR1 and CDR2: WSHSY and SAAADI. With 6 bases clipped from V and 7 bases from J, the junction kept 7 bases outside the gene matches. The CDR3 is made up of 14 amino acids. CDR3 protein: CASRTTGVSGELFF. The DNA for the CDR3 is TGCGCCAGCAGGACGACAGGGGTGAGCGGGGAGCTGTTTTTT.

The rearrangement uses TRBV5-5 and TRBJ2-7, with TRBD2 matching over 8 bases. With V trimmed by 2 bases and J by 0 bases, 13 bases remained unmatched. This CDR3 comprises 18 residues. Germline V gives CDR1 SGHKS, CDR2 YYEKEE (reference sequence). The CDR3 sequence: CASSFGRGGQWSSYEQYF. For the CDR3, the DNA is TGTGCCAGCAGCTTCGGGAGGGGGGGCCAGTGGAGCTCCTACGAGCAGTACTTC.

The genes are TRBV7-9 and TRBJ2-7; TRBD1 aligns across 7 bases. The CDR3 extends over 15 amino acids. The germline gives CDR1 SEHNR, CDR2 FQNEAQ (reference sequence). V shed 1 base, J shed 1 base, and the junction held 4 bases outside the gene matches. CDR3 region: CASSLGQGVSYEQYF. Here the CDR3 DNA reads TGTGCCAGCAGCTTAGGGCAGGGGGTGTCCTACGAGCAGTACTTC.

This chain joins TRBV9 and TRBJ2-3; D is uncertain. The CDR3 is 16 residues long. The germline gives CDR1 SGDLS, CDR2 YYNGEE. V lost 0 bases and J 0 bases, leaving 11 bases between the germline ends. The CDR3 DNA follows: TGTGCCAGCAGCGTAGCTTGGGCCACTAGCACAGATACGCAGTATTTT. Translated, it gives CASSVAWATSTDTQYF.

The V gene is TRBV19, the J gene TRBJ1-6; D might be TRBD1 (6 bases). The length of the CDR3 is 15 residues. CDR1 and CDR2 (germline): LNHDA, SQIVND (reference sequence). V was trimmed by 3 bases and J by 7 bases, leaving 13 bases between them. CDR3 residues: CASSILGGRNSPLHF. In nucleotides, the CDR3 is TGTGCCAGTAGTATTTTGGGGGGGCGGAATTCACCCCTCCACTTT.

J is TRBJ2-1 and V is TRBV11-3, with TRBD2 identical over 11 bases. This CDR3 region has 15 residues. J lost 9 bases, V lost 4 bases, and 8 bases had no gene match. Germline loops: CDR1 SGHNT, CDR2 YENEEA. In DNA, the CDR3 is TGTGCCAGCAGCTCTTTAGCGGGAGGGCCGGGTGAGCAGTTCTTC. Protein sequence: CASSSLAGGPGEQFF.

The chain joins TRBV5-8 to TRBJ2-1; D possibly corresponds to TRBD1 (6 bases). CDR3 length: 16 residues. The V end lost 4 bases, the J end lost 3 bases, and 17 bases lay between the germline ends. Germline CDR1 reads SGHTS; CDR2 reads YDEGEE. CDR3 protein: CASSPTGTLIYNEQFF. The DNA of the CDR3 is TGTGCCAGCAGCCCTACCGGGACACTCATCTACAATGAGCAGTTCTTC.

J is TRBJ2-1 and V is TRBV24-1; 13 nucleotides align to TRBD2. The CDR3 consists of 17 residues. The V gene's germline CDR1 is KGHDR and CDR2 SFDVKD. V trimming: 4 bases; J trimming: 10 bases; junction bases outside the gene matches: 12. The CDR3 DNA follows: TGTGCCACCAGTGACCCCACCGCCACTAGCGGGAGGGAAGAGCAGTTCTTC. This translates into CATSDPTATSGREEQFF.

CDR3 DNA: TGTGCCAGCTCAAACCCGCCGGGGGTTCAAGAGACCCAGTACTTC. As protein: CASSNPPGVQETQYF. The genes are TRBV6-5 and TRBJ2-5; D possibly corresponds to TRBD2 (6 bases). The germline CDR1 and CDR2 sequences are MNHEY and SVGAGI. This CDR3 contains 15 residues. V was pared by 8 bases and J by 2 bases, with 18 bases between.

This clone was counted only a few times. The gene calls are TRBV5-1 and TRBJ1-6, with 7 bases aligning to TRBD1. This CDR3 is 14 amino acids long. Trimming cost V 0 bases and J 10 bases; bases outside gene matches: 4. Germline values: CDR1 SGHRS, CDR2 YFSETQ. The CDR3 loop reads CASSLGQGGSPLHF. In DNA, the CDR3 is TGCGCCAGCAGCTTGGGGCAGGGGGGCTCACCCCTCCACTTT.

The rearrangement links TRBV21-1 to TRBJ2-2; TRBD2 is the table's D call, not checked against the DNA. TRBV21-1 is a recognized pseudogene. CDR3 length: 19 residues. CDR3 nucleotides: TGTGCCAGCAGCAAAGCTTCAACTAGCGGGAGGGGGAACACCGGGGAGCTGTTTTTT. Translating gives CASSKASTSGRGNTGELFF.

V is TRBV28 and J is TRBJ1-1; no clear D gene. Trimming pared 9 bases from V and 11 bases from J, leaving 16 bases between. Germline CDR1 is MDHEN and CDR2 is SYDVKM. The CDR3 has 11 residues. CDR3 residues: CASRSRASAFF. CDR3 DNA: TGTGCCAGTAGATCTCGAGCTTCGGCTTTCTTT.

J is TRBJ1-6 and V is TRBV28; tentative D call: TRBD1 (6 bases). Germline V lookup: CDR1 MDHEN, CDR2 SYDVKM. V was pared by 6 bases and J by 9 bases, with 15 bases between. The CDR3 spans 14 residues. The CDR3 DNA is TGTGCCAGCAGCGATCCGAGGGGGAGTTCACCCCTCCACTTT. Translated, it gives CASSDPRGSSPLHF.

This clone showed up just once. The V call is TRBV27, the J call TRBJ2-1; 11 bases agree with TRBD2. CDR3 size: 16 residues. V gave up 6 bases and J gave up 0 bases; unmatched junction bases: 4. Germline CDR1 and CDR2: MNHEY and SMNVEV (reference sequence). The CDR3 loop reads CASSSLAGGSYNEQFF. The DNA for the CDR3 is TGTGCCAGCAGCTCTCTAGCGGGGGGCTCCTACAATGAGCAGTTCTTC.

This chain joins TRBV7-2 and TRBJ2-7; weak D call: TRBD2 (6 bases). There are 15 residues in the CDR3. Germline CDR1 SGHTA, CDR2 FQGNSA. Trimming removed 3 bases from V and 6 bases from J, with 18 bases in between. The CDR3 DNA reads TGTGCCAGCAGCTTCCGGACTACGGGTTTGGGCGAGCAGTACTTC. This encodes CASSFRTTGLGEQYF. The full variable domain, in which reference TRBV7-2 and TRBJ2-7 provide the parts outside the CDR3, is GAGVSQSPSNKVTEKGKDVELRCDPISGHTALYWYRQSLGQGLEFLIYFQGNSAPDKSGLPSDRFSAERTGGSVSTLTIQRTQQEDSAVYLCASSFRTTGLGEQYFGPGTRLTVT.

This clone has only one observation. The V call is TRBV6-5, the J call TRBJ2-7; 10 nucleotides line up with TRBD1. The CDR3 is 14 residues long. CDR1 MNHEY and CDR2 SVGAGI come from the germline V gene. The J segment lost 4 bases and the V segment lost 6 bases, leaving 6 bases of the junction unmatched. CDR3 sequence: CASSKDRGFYEQYF. The CDR3 DNA reads as TGTGCCAGCAGCAAGGACAGGGGGTTTTACGAGCAGTACTTC.

The chain links TRBV29-1 to TRBJ2-1; the match to TRBD2 covers 9 bases. Germline lookup yields CDR1 SQVTM and CDR2 ANQGSEA. The J segment lost 9 bases and the V segment lost 3 bases, leaving 12 bases of the junction unmatched. This CDR3 contains 15 residues. DNA for the CDR3: TGCAGCGTTGAGGTCTTAGCGGGAGTGGGACGTGAGCAGTTCTTC. This codes for CSVEVLAGVGREQFF.

This chain joins TRBV28 and TRBJ1-2, with a possible D match to TRBD1 (5 bases). The CDR3 totals 12 residues. CDR1 MDHEN and CDR2 SYDVKM come from the germline V gene. The V gene lost 8 bases and the J gene lost 5 bases, with 12 bases spanning the gap. CDR3 DNA: TGTGCCAGCGGGAGGGGATTTTATGGCTACACCTTC. Translating it yields CASGRGFYGYTF.

V is TRBV6-1 and J is TRBJ1-2; 7 bases agree with TRBD1. Trimming removed 2 bases from V and 0 bases from J; junction bases left unmatched: 6. The CDR3 covers 16 residues. Germline V gene sequence: CDR1 MNHNS, CDR2 SASEGT. CDR3: CASSETLGTANYGYTF. Here the CDR3 DNA reads TGTGCCAGCAGTGAAACCCTAGGGACAGCTAACTATGGCTACACCTTC.

The V and J genes are TRBV11-2 and TRBJ1-5, with no clear D. CDR1 and CDR2 from the germline V gene are SGHAT and FQNNGV. V lost 6 bases and J lost 7, with 16 bases in between. The CDR3 loop spans 14 amino acids. The CDR3, as DNA: TGTGCCAGCAGTTGGGCTCCAGCAGGCCAGCCCCAGCATTTT. Its translation is CASSWAPAGQPQHF.

This chain connects TRBV28 to TRBJ1-5, with D possibly TRBD1 on 6 matching bases. The CDR3 loop spans 14 amino acids. The germline gives CDR1 MDHEN, CDR2 SYDVKM. Trimming removed 10 bases from V and 0 bases from J, with 13 bases in between. The CDR3 coding sequence is TGTGCCACTAATCAGGGGTATAGCAATCAGCCCCAGCATTTT. Translated, it gives CATNQGYSNQPQHF.

The CDR3 DNA sequence: TGTGCCAGCAGCGTAGAGGGCGGGGGGGCCAATGAGCAGTTCTTC. Encoded protein: CASSVEGGGANEQFF. V usage is TRBV9 and J usage is TRBJ2-1; 9 nucleotides agree with TRBD2. The germline V gene encodes CDR1 SGDLS and CDR2 YYNGEE. With V trimmed by 0 bases and J by 6 bases, 4 bases remained unmatched. The CDR3 contains 15 residues.

The V call is TRBV5-1, the J call TRBJ2-5; the match to TRBD1 covers 7 bases. The V gene end was trimmed by 1 base and the J gene end by 5 bases; junction bases not matched to a gene: 5. The CDR3 has 14 amino acids. The germline V gene has CDR1 SGHRS and CDR2 YFSETQ. CDR3 loop: CASSLSQTGETQYF. The CDR3 DNA reads as TGCGCCAGCAGCTTGTCACAGACAGGGGAGACCCAGTACTTC.

The genes are TRBV6-6 and TRBJ1-1, with 7 nucleotides matching TRBD1. Germline trimming cut 5 bases from V and 1 base from J; bases unmatched to any gene: 4. The CDR3 is 14 amino acids. Per germline, CDR1 MNHNY and CDR2 SVGAGI (reference sequence). Here the CDR3 reads CASSRQGGNTEAFF. In DNA, the CDR3 is TGTGCCAGCAGTAGACAGGGAGGGAACACTGAAGCTTTCTTT.

The chain uses TRBV15 and TRBJ1-4; 12 nucleotides match TRBD1. The germline CDR1 and CDR2 sequences are LNHNV and YYDKDF (reference sequence). This CDR3 is built from 17 residues. Trimming cost V 4 bases and J 6 bases; bases outside gene matches: 9. CDR3: CATSKPGQGARDEKLFF. CDR3 nucleotide sequence: TGTGCCACCAGCAAGCCGGGACAGGGGGCGCGAGATGAAAAACTGTTTTTT.

The chain links TRBV6-5 to TRBJ1-2; 7 bases align to TRBD1. The germline V gene encodes CDR1 MNHEY and CDR2 SVGAGI. This CDR3 is 13 amino acids long. V shed 4 bases, J shed 3 bases, and the junction held 2 bases outside the gene matches. The chain's CDR3 is CASSSQGDYGYTF. DNA of the CDR3: TGTGCCAGCAGTTCCCAGGGGGACTATGGCTACACCTTC.

This clone was observed a single time. This chain uses TRBV15 with TRBJ2-7, with TRBD1 as a possible D gene (6 bases). V was pared by 4 bases and J by 2 bases, with 12 bases between. This CDR3 spans 14 amino acids. The germline gives CDR1 LNHNV, CDR2 YYDKDF (reference sequence). The CDR3 is CATSNRAGAYEQYF. The CDR3 bases are TGTGCCACCAGCAACAGGGCAGGAGCCTACGAGCAGTACTTC.

J is TRBJ2-2 and V is TRBV6-5; 7 nucleotides line up with TRBD2. V gave up 10 bases and J gave up 4 bases; unmatched junction bases: 6. Germline-derived CDR1 and CDR2 are MNHEY and SVGAGI. The CDR3 spans 13 residues. CDR3 region: CATSTSPTGELFF. The CDR3 DNA follows: TGTGCCACCTCGACTAGCCCCACCGGGGAGCTGTTTTTT.

This chain connects TRBV3-1 (or the pseudogene TRBV3-2) to TRBJ1-1; TRBD1 might be the D (6 bases). CDR3 size: 13 residues. Germline CDR1 and CDR2: LGHDT and YNNKEL (reference sequence). Trimming took 6 bases from V and 4 from J, leaving 12 bases between them. The chain's CDR3 is CASRPPGVTEAFF. CDR3 sequence (DNA): TGTGCCAGCAGGCCCCCAGGGGTCACTGAAGCTTTCTTT.

The chain combines TRBV19 with TRBJ1-5; 10 bases agree with TRBD1. The germline gives CDR1 LNHDA, CDR2 SQIVND (reference sequence). This CDR3 is built from 17 residues. The junction had 7 bases not matched to a gene; V was cut back by 5 bases and J by 0 bases. CDR3 loop: CASSWTGGILSNQPQHF. The CDR3 bases are TGTGCCAGTAGTTGGACAGGGGGGATACTTAGCAATCAGCCCCAGCATTTT.

V gene TRBV7-2 combines with J gene TRBJ1-3, with a tentative D call TRBD1 (6 bases). Germline CDR1 reads SGHTA; CDR2 reads FQGNSA. Trimming pared 1 base from V and 0 bases from J, leaving 10 bases between. The CDR3 is 16 amino acids. CDR3 sequence (DNA): TGTGCCAGCAGCTTAGAGCAGGGGACCTCTGGAAACACCATATATTTT. Translation: CASSLEQGTSGNTIYF.